The sequence of this T cell receptor beta chain was determined in a study of OX40 agonist ivuxolimab in advanced cancers. Germline-derived CDR1 and CDR2 are SGDLS and YYNGEE. This CDR3 spans 18 amino acids. Losses at the gene ends were 4 bases for V and 8 bases for J; bases not matched to a gene: 14. Profiling relied on immunoSEQ multiplex PCR, and the TCRdb table lists in-frame clones only, not all of them. The sample has 70,000 to 95,000 clones, around 94% seen once. V is TRBV9 and J is TRBJ2-1, with 14 bases aligning to TRBD2. The TCR comes from an adult with an advanced solid tumor such as melanoma, head and neck, liver or kidney cancer. The material was CD4+ or CD8+ T cells sorted from blood, obtained in a trial of the OX40 agonist ivuxolimab. In nucleotides, the CDR3 is TGTGCCAGCAGCCTATCGACTAGCGGGGGGGCAGGCTCCCATGAGCAGTTCTTC. It codes for CASSLSTSGGAGSHEQFF.